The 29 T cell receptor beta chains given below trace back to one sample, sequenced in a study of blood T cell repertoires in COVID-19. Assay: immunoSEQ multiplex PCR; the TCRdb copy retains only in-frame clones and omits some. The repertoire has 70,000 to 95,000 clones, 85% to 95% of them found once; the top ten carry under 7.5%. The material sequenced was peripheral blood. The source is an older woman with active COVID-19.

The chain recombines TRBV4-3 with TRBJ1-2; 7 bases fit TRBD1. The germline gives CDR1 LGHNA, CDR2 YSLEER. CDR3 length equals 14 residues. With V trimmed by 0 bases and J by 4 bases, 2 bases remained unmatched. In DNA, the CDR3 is TGCGCCAGCAGCCAAGAAGCAGGGGGCTATGGCTACACCTTC. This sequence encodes CASSQEAGGYGYTF.

As DNA, the CDR3 is TGTGCCAGCAGACAGGGTGCCGGGGAGCTGTTTTTT. This sequence encodes CASRQGAGELFF. The V call is TRBV6-5, the J call TRBJ2-2; D is perhaps TRBD1 (6 bases). From germline, CDR1 is MNHEY and CDR2 SVGAGI. This CDR3 has 12 amino acids. Trimming shortened V by 6 bases and J by 6 bases, and 8 bases separated the two germline ends.

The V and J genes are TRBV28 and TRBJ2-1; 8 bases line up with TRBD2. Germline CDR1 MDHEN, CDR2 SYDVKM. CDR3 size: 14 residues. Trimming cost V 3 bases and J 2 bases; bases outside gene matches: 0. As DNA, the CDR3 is TGTGCCAGCAGTTTGCGGGGGGCCTACAATGAGCAGTTCTTC. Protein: CASSLRGAYNEQFF.

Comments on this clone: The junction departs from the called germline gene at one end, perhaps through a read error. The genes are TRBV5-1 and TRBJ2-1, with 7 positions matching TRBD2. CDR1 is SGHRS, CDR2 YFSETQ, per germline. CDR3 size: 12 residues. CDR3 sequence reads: CASSLASGEQFF. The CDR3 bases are TGCGCCAGCAGTTTGGCTAGCGGTGAGCAGTTCTTC. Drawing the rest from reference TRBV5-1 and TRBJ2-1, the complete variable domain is KAGVTQTPRYLIKTRGQQVTLSCSPISGHRSVSWYQQTPGQGLQFLFEYFSETQRNKGNFPGRFSGRQFSNSRSEMNVSTLELGDSALYLCASSLASGEQFFGPGTRLTVL.

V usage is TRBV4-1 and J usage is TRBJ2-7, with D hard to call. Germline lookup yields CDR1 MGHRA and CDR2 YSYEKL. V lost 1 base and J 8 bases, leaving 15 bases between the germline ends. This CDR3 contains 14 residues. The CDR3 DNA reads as TGCGCCAGCAGCCAAGGAACAGAGCCAGTAAAGCAGTACTTC. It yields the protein CASSQGTEPVKQYF.

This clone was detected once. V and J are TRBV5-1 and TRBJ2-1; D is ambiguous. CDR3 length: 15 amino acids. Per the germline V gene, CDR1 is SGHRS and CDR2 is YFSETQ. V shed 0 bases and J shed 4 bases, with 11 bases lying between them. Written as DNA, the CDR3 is TGCGCCAGCAGCTTGGAGCCGGCGAGGTACAATGAGCAGTTCTTC. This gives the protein CASSLEPARYNEQFF.

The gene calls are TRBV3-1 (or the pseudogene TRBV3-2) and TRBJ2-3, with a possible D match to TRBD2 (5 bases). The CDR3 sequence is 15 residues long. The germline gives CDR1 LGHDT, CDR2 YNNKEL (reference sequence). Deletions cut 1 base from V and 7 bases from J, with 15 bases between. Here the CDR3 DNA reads TGTGCCAGCAGCCAAGCCGGTAGCGTAACCCATACGCAGTATTTT. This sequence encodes CASSQAGSVTHTQYF.

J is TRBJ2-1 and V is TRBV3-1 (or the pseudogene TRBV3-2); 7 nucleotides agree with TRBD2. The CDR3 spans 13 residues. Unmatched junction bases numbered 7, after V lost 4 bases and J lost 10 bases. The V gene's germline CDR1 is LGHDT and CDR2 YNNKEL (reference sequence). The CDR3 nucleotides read TGTGCCAGCAGCCCGGGACTATCGAGAGAGCAGTTCTTC. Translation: CASSPGLSREQFF.

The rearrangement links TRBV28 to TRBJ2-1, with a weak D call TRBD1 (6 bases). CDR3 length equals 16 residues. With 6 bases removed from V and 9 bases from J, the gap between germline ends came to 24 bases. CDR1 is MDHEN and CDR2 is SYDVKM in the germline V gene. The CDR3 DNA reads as TGTGCCAGCAGACCCCTACAGGGACCCCGTTTTGCTGAGCAGTTCTTC. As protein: CASRPLQGPRFAEQFF.

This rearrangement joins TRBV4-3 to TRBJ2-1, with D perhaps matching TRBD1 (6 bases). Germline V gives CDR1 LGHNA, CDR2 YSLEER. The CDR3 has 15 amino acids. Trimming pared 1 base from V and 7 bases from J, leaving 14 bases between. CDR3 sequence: CASSQVVGAWNEQFF. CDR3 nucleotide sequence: TGCGCCAGCAGCCAAGTTGTGGGGGCCTGGAATGAGCAGTTCTTC.

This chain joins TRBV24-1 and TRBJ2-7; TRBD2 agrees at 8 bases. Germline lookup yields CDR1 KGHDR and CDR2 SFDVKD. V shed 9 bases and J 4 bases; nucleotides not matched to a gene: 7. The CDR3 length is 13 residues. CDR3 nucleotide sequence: TGTGCCACCGCGGCCGGGGGGGCATACGAGCAGTACTTC. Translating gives CATAAGGAYEQYF.

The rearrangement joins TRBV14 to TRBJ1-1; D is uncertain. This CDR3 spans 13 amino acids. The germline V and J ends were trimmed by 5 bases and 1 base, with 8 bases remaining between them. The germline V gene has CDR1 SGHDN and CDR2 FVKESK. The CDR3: CASSGQENTEAFF. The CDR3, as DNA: TGTGCCAGCAGCGGTCAGGAGAACACTGAAGCTTTCTTT.

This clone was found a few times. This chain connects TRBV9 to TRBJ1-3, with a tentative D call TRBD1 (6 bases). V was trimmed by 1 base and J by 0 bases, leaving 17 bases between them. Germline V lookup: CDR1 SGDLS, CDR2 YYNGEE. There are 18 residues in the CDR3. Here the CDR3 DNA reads TGTGCCAGCAGCGTAAAGACAGGAGGTACCGGCTCTGGAAACACCATATATTTT. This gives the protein CASSVKTGGTGSGNTIYF.

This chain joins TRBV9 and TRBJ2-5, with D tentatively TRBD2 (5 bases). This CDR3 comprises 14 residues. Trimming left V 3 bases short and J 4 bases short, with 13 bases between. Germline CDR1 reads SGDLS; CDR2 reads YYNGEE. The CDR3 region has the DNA TGTGCCAGCAGCGAGCGGCAGTCGGTAGAGACCCAGTACTTC. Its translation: CASSERQSVETQYF.

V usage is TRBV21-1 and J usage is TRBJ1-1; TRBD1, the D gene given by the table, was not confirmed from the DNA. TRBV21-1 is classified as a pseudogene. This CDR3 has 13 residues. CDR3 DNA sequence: TGTGCCAGCAGCCCCCCAGGGGACACTGAAGCTTTCTTT. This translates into CASSPPGDTEAFF.

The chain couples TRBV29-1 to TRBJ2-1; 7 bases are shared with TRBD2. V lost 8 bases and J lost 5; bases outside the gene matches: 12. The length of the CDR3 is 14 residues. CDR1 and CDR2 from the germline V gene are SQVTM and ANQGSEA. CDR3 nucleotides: TGCAGCCACCAAGCGGCTAGCGGAGACAATGAGCAGTTCTTC. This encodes CSHQAASGDNEQFF.

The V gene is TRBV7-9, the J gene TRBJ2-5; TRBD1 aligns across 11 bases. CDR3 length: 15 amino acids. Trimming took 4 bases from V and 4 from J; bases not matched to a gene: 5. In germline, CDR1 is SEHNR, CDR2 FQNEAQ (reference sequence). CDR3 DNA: TGTGCCAGCAGCTCCGGACAGGGGGCGGGAGAGACCCAGTACTTC. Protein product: CASSSGQGAGETQYF. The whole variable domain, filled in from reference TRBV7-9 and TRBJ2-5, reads DTGVSQNPRHKITKRGQNVTFRCDPISEHNRLYWYRQTLGQGPEFLTYFQNEAQLEKSRLLSDRFSAERPKGSFSTLEIQRTEQGDSAMYLCASSSGQGAGETQYFGPGTRLLVL.

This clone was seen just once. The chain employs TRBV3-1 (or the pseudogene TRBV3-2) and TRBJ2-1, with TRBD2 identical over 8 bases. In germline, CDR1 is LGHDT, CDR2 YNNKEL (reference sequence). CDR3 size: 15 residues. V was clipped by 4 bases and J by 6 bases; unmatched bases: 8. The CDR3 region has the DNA TGTGCCAGCAGCCCCCGGGGGGGGGCCGGCAATGAGCAGTTCTTC. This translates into CASSPRGGAGNEQFF.

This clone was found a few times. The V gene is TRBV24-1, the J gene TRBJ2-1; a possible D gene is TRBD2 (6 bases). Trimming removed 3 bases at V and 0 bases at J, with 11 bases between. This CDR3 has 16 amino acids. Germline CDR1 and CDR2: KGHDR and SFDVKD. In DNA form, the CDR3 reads TGTGCCACCAGTGATCCCTCTAGCGACTCCTACAATGAGCAGTTCTTC. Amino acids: CATSDPSSDSYNEQFF.

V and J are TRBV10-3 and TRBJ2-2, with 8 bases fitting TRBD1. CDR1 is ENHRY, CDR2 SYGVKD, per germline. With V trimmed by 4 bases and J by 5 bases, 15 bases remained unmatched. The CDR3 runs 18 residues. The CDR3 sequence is CAISGSLNRGRKTGELFF. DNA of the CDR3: TGTGCCATCAGTGGGTCCCTTAACAGGGGGAGGAAAACCGGGGAGCTGTTTTTT.

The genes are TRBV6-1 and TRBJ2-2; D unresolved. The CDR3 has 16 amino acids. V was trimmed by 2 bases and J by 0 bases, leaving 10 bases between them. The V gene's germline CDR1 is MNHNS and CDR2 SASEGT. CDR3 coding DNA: TGTGCCAGCAGTGAATCTCTGGGCGCGAACACCGGGGAGCTGTTTTTT. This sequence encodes CASSESLGANTGELFF.

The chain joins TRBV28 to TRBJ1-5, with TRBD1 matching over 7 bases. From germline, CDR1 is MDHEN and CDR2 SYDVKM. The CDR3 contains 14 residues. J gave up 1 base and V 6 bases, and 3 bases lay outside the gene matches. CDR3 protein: CASRNRGSNQPQHF. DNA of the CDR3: TGTGCCAGCAGAAACAGGGGAAGCAATCAGCCCCAGCATTTT.

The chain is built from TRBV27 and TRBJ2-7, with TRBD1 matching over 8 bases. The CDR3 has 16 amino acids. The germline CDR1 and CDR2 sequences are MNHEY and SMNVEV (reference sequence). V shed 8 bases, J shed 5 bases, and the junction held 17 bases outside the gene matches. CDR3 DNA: TGTGCCAGCGGATTTACTTACGCGGACAGGGTCCACGAGCAGTACTTC. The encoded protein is CASGFTYADRVHEQYF.

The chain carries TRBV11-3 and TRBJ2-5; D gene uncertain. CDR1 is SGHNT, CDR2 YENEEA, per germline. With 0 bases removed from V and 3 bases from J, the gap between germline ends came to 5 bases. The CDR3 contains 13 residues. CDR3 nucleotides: TGTGCCAGCAGCTTAGACCCAAAAGAGACCCAGTACTTC. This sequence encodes CASSLDPKETQYF.

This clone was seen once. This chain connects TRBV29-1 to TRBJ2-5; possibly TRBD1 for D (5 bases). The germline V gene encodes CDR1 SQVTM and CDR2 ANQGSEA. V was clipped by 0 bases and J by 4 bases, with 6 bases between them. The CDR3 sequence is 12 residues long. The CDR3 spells CSVEDQGETQYF. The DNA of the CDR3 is TGCAGCGTTGAAGATCAGGGAGAGACCCAGTACTTC. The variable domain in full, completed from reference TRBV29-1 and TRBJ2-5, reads SAVISQKPSRDICQRGTSLTIQCQVDSQVTMMFWYRQQPGQSLTLIATANQGSEATYESGFVIDKFPISRPNLTFSTLTVSNMSPEDSSIYLCSVEDQGETQYFGPGTRLLVL.

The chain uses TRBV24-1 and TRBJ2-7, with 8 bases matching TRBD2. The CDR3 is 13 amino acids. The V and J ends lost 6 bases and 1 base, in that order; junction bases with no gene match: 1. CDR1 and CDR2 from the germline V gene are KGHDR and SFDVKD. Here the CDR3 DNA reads TGTGCCACCAGTAGCGGGGGATCCTACGAGCAGTACTTC. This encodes CATSSGGSYEQYF.

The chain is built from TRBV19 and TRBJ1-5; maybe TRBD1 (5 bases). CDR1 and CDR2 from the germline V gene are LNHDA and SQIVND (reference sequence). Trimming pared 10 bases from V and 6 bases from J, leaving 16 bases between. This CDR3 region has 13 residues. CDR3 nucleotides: TGTGCCACCCGAGGCAGGGCGAGTCAGCCCCAGCATTTT. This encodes CATRGRASQPQHF.

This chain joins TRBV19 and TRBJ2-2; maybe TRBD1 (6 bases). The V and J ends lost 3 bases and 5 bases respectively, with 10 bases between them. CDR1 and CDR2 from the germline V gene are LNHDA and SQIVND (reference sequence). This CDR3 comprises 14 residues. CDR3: CASSITRGTGELFF. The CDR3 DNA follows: TGTGCCAGTAGTATCACCAGGGGTACCGGGGAGCTGTTTTTT.

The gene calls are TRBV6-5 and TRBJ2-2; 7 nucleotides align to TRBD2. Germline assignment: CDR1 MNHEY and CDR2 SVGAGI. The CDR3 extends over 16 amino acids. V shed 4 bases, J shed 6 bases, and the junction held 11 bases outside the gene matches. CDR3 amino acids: CASSLEGGAYAGELFF. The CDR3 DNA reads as TGTGCCAGCAGTTTGGAGGGAGGGGCCTACGCCGGGGAGCTGTTTTTT.